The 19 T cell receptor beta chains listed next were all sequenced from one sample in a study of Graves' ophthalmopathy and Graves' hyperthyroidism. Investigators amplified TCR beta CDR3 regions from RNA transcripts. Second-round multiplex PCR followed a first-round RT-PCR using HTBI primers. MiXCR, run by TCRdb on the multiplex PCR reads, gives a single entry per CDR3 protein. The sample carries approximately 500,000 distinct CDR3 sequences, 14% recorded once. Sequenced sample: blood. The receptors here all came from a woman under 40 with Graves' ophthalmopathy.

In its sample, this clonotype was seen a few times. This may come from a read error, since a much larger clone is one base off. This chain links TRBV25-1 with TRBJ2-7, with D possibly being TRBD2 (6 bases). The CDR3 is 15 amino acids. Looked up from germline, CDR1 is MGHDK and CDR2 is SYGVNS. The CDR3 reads CASSEWGVSSYEQCF. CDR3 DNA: TGTGCCAGCAGTGAATGGGGGGTTTCCTCCTACGAGCAGTGCTTC.

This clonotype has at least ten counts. This CDR3 is CASAGQKSNQPQHF. The CDR3 DNA sequence: TGTGCCAGCGCGGGACAGAAGAGCAATCAGCCCCAGCATTTT. This chain joins TRBV6-1 and TRBJ1-5; 7 bases are a match to TRBD1. The V gene's germline CDR1 is MNHNS and CDR2 SASEGT. The CDR3 loop spans 14 amino acids. With 8 bases clipped from V and 1 base from J, the junction kept 5 bases outside the gene matches.

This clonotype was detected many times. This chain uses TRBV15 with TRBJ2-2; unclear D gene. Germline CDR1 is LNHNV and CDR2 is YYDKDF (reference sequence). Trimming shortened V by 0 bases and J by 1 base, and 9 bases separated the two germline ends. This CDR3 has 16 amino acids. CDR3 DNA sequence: TGTGCCACCAGCAGAGAAGTGGGCTTGAACACCGGGGAGCTGTTTTTT. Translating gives CATSREVGLNTGELFF.

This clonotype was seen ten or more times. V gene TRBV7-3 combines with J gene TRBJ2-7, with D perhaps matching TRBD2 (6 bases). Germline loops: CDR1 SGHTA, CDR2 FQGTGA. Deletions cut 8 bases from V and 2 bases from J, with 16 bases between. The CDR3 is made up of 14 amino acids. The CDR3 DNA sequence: TGTGCCAGCTGCGCGGGGCGGGAAGCCTACGAGCAGTACTTC. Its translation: CASCAGREAYEQYF.

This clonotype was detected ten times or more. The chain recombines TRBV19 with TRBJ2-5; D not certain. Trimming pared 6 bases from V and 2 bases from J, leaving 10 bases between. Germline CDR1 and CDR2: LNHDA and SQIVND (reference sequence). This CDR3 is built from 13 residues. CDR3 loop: CASRDLPQETQYF. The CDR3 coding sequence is TGTGCCAGTAGGGACCTACCACAAGAGACCCAGTACTTC.

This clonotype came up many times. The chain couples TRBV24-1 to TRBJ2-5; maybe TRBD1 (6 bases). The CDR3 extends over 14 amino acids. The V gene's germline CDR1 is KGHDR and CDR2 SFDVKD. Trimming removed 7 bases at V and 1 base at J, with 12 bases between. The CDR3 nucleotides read TGTGCCACCAGCCTCGGACAGAGCCAAGAGACCCAGTACTTC. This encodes CATSLGQSQETQYF.

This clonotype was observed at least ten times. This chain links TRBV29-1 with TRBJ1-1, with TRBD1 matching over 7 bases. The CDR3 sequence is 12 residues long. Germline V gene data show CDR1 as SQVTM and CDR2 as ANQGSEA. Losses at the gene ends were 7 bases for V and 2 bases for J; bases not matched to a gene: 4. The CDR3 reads CSAGQANTEAFF. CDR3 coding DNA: TGCAGCGCCGGACAGGCAAACACTGAAGCTTTCTTT.

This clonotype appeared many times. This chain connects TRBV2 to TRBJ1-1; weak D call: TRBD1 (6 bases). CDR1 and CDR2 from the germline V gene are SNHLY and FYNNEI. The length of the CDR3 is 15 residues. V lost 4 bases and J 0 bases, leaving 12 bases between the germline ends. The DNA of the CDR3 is TGTGCCAGCAGTGGAGTAACAGGGTTGAACACTGAAGCTTTCTTT. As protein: CASSGVTGLNTEAFF.

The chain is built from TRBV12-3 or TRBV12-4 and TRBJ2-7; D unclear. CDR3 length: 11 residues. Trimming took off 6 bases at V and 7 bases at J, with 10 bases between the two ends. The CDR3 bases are TGTGCCAGCAGGCTACAGCAGGAGCAGTACTTC. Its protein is CASRLQQEQYF.

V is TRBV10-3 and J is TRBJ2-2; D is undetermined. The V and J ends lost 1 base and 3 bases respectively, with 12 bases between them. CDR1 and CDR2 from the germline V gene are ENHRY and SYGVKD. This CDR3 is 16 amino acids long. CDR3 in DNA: TGTGCCATCAGTGAGTTCGGTAGCCGGGACACCGGGGAGCTGTTTTTT. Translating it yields CAISEFGSRDTGELFF.

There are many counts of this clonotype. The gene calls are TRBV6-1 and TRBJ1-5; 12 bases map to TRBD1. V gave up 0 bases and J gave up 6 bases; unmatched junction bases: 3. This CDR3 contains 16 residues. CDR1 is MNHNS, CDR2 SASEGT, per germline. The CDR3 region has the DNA TGTGCCAGCAGTGAAGCTTGGGACAGGGGGCTTCAGCCCCAGCATTTT. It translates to CASSEAWDRGLQPQHF.

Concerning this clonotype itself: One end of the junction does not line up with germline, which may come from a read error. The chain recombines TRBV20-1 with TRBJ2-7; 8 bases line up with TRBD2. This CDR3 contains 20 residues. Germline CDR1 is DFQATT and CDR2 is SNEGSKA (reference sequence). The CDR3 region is CSARVVTPNTSGRKSCEQYF. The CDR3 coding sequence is TGCAGTGCTAGAGTCGTCACACCGAATACTAGCGGAAGGAAGTCCTGCGAGCAGTACTTC.

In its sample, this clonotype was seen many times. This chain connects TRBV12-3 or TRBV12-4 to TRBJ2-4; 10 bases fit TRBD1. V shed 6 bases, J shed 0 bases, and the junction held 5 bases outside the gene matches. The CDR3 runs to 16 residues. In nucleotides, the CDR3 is TGTGCCAGCAGCACACGGACAGGGGGAGCCAAAAACATTCAGTACTTC. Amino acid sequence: CASSTRTGGAKNIQYF.

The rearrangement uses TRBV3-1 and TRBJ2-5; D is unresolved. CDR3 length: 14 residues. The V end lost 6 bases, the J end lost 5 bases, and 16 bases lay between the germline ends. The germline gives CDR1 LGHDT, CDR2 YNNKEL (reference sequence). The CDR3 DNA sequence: TGTGCCAGCAGTACCCCCGGGTATCGGGAGACCCAGTACTTC. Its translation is CASSTPGYRETQYF.

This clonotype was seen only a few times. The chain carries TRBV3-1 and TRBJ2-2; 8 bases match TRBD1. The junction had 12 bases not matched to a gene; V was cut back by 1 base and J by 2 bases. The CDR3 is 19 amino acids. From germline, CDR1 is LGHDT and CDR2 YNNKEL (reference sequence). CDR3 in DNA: TGTGCCAGCAGCCAAGTTCGTGTTCGGACAGGGCTAAACACCGGGGAGCTGTTTTTT. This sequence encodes CASSQVRVRTGLNTGELFF.

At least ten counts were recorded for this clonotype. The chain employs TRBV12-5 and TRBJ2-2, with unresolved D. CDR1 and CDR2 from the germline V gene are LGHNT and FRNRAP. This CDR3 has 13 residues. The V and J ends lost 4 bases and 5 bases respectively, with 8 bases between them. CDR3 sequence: CASGSLGTGELFF. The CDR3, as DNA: TGTGCTAGTGGTTCCCTCGGGACCGGGGAGCTGTTTTTT.

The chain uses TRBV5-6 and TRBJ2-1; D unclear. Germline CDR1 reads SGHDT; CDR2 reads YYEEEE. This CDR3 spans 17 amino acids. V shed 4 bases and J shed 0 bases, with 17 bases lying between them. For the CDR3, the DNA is TGTGCCAGCAGCCCGGATGGTGGGGTATACTCCTACAATGAGCAGTTCTTC. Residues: CASSPDGGVYSYNEQFF.

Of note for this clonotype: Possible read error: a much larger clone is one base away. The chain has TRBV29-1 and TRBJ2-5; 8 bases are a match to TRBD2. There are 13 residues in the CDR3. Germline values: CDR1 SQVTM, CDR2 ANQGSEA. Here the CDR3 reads CSVFGTSGETEYF. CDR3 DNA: TGCAGCGTTTTCGGGACTAGTGGAGAGACCGAGTACTTC. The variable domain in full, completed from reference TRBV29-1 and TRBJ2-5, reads SAVISQKPSRDICQRGTSLTIQCQVDSQVTMMFWYRQQPGQSLTLIATANQGSEATYESGFVIDKFPISRPNLTFSTLTVSNMSPEDSSIYLCSVFGTSGETEYFGPGTRLLVL.

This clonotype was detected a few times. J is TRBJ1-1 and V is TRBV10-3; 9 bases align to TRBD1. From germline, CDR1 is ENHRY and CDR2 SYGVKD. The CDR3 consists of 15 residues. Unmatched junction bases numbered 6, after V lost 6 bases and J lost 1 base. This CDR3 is CAIRREGQGNTEAFF. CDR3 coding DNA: TGTGCCATCAGGAGAGAGGGACAGGGGAACACTGAAGCTTTCTTT.